One T cell receptor (beta chain) is described in this entry. Its target is not known. The source of the sample is a study of cytomegalovirus exposure and HLA in healthy donors. Findings of the study overall: In vitro, three CMV-associated chains proved specific for CMV antigens.

This CDR3 has 13 amino acids. In germline, CDR1 is MRHNA, CDR2 SNTAGT. V lost 6 bases and J lost 4; bases outside the gene matches: 4. Each donor's status was that of a healthy bone marrow donor. The PCR was carried out with 60 Vbeta primers and 13 Jbeta primers. Original processing notes: Later analysis identified tens of millions of unique TCR beta chains, around 10 million shared. Libraries were prepared by immunoSEQ multiplex PCR; TCRdb keeps only in-frame clonotypes and omits some of them. Clonal size and the V and J genes are those of that table, whereas D and trimming came from the DNA. The sample lists roughly 93,000 clones, about 80% occurring once.

The sequence derives from a young man in good health and CMV-seronegative. V is TRBV6-4 and J is TRBJ1-1, with 8 bases matching TRBD1. The material sequenced was PBMCs. CDR3 in DNA: TGTGCCAGCAGGATGACAGGGGCCACTGAAGCTTTCTTT. This sequence encodes CASRMTGATEAFF.